A single sample gave rise to the 2 T cell receptor beta chains below, sequenced in a study of shared clonotypes between healthy human individuals (dated by TCRdb to about 2020). CD8 naive samples were CD45RO-negative cells positively selected for CCR7, giving a CD45RA+CCR7+ population that excluded TemRA cells. The library was made by the immunoSEQ multiplex PCR assay. Held by TCRdb, this immuneACCESS table contains in-frame sequences only and omits some clones. Under half of the omission traces to an unresolved V gene where checked; the cause of the rest is unknown. In all, the sample holds about 2.2 million clones, and about 93% of those were seen once. Over 1.5% of the sample is in the top ten clones. Sequenced: naive CD8+ T cells from PBMCs. Sample cell subset or site, as interpreted from the label and publication: CD45RA+CCR7+. The origin of the receptors is a man aged 18-30 years in good health. Some clones in this sample may be carry-over from other donors' samples.

A note on this clone: Other DNA sequences in the same sample also yield this CDR3. The chain's CDR3 is CASRRDSLNTEAFF. CDR3 DNA sequence: TGTGCCAGCAGGAGGGACAGTCTGAACACTGAAGCTTTCTTT. The chain combines TRBV2 with TRBJ1-1; 7 positions match TRBD1. V lost 6 bases and J lost 0; bases outside the gene matches: 4. This CDR3 has 14 residues. Per the germline V gene, CDR1 is SNHLY and CDR2 is FYNNEI.

This chain uses TRBV20-1 with TRBJ2-1; no reliable D call. With 6 bases removed from V and 3 bases from J, the gap between germline ends came to 6 bases. The germline CDR1 and CDR2 sequences are DFQATT and SNEGSKA (reference sequence). The CDR3 extends over 11 amino acids. CDR3 loop: CSAWIYNEQFF. The CDR3 DNA reads as TGCAGTGCCTGGATCTACAATGAGCAGTTCTTC.